The rows below give T cell receptor beta chains drawn from one sample of a study of cytotoxic CD8 clonotypes in ibrutinib-treated CLL. Sequencing was performed with immunoSEQ multiplex PCR; in TCRdb, only in-frame clones are kept and a portion is missing. The sample records over 100,000 clones, approximately 83% being singletons. Sequencing was performed on PBMCs, taken after 24 months of ibrutinib treatment. Receptors were obtained from a human donor with chronic lymphocytic leukemia. The CDR3 runs from the conserved cysteine through the conserved F or W. A D gene is named only where the DNA matches it firmly. Clone size is shown for a subset of rows, as once, few, many or a class of expanded clone.

clone size	V gene	D gene	J gene	CDR3 length	CDR3 DNA	CDR3 protein
.	TRBV28	.	TRBJ2-3	14	TGTGCCAGCAGTTTATTTGGGGGTTCAGATACGCAGTATTTT	CASSLFGGSDTQYF
.	TRBV5-4	.	TRBJ1-1	12	TGTGCCAGCAGCTTGGTGGGTAGACAAGCTTTCTTT	CASSLVGRQAFF
few	TRBV9	TRBD2	TRBJ2-6	23	TGTGCCAGCAGCGTAGTGGGGTGGACTAGCGGGAGATTGATGAGTTCTGGGGCCAACGTCCTGACTTTC	CASSVVGWTSGRLMSSGANVLTF
few	TRBV7-2	.	TRBJ1-3	12	TGTGCCAGCAGCTTAGACTTTCGGGCCATATATTTT	CASSLDFRAIYF
.	TRBV28	TRBD1	TRBJ1-4	15	TGTGCCAGCAGTCACCAGGGGGCGGGTAATGAAAAACTGTTTTTT	CASSHQGAGNEKLFF
once	TRBV5-1	TRBD2	TRBJ2-1	15	TGCGCCAGCAGCGAGCAGCGGGAGAGAACCAATGAGCAGTTCTTC	CASSEQRERTNEQFF
.	TRBV5-4	.	TRBJ1-1	15	TGTGCCAGCAGCTTGGCCGGCGGAGCGAACACTGAAGCTTTCTTT	CASSLAGGANTEAFF
.	TRBV5-1	TRBD1	TRBJ2-3	15	TGCGCCAGCAGCTTACAGGGGGCCGGCACAGATACGCAGTATTTT	CASSLQGAGTDTQYF
.	TRBV7-9	TRBD1	TRBJ1-3	15	TGTGCCAGCACCCGGGACAGGGGGCCTGGAAACACCATATATTTT	CASTRDRGPGNTIYF
few	TRBV2	TRBD1	TRBJ1-4	18	TGTGCCAGCAGTGACGAGGACAGGGTCGGGGCGTATAATGAAAAACTGTTTTTT	CASSDEDRVGAYNEKLFF
.	TRBV7-2	.	TRBJ1-5	13	TGTGCCAGCAGGGTGGCAGTGAATCAGCCCCAGCATTTT	CASRVAVNQPQHF
.	TRBV5-1	.	TRBJ1-2	13	TGCGCCAGCAGCTTGGACGACCGGTATGGCTACACCTTC	CASSLDDRYGYTF
.	TRBV20-1	.	TRBJ1-1	11	TGCAGTGCTAGAGTTTCCGCTGAAGCTTTCTTT	CSARVSAEAFF
.	TRBV6-5	TRBD1	TRBJ1-2	13	TGTGCCAGCAGCCGAACAGGGGGCTATGGCTACACCTTC	CASSRTGGYGYTF
few	TRBV16	.	TRBJ1-1	12	TGTGCCAGCAGTCTCGGGAACACTGAAGCTTTCTTT	CASSLGNTEAFF
.	TRBV11-3	TRBD2	TRBJ2-3	15	TGTGCCAGCAGCTTTACGTTAGCGGGAGTGGATACGCAGTATTTT	CASSFTLAGVDTQYF
.	TRBV18	.	TRBJ1-4	15	TGTGCCAGCTCACCACCGAGTCTATTTAATGAAAAACTGTTTTTT	CASSPPSLFNEKLFF
.	TRBV21-1	.	TRBJ2-1	14	TGTGCCAGCAGCACCAGCGGGGGGGGAACTGAGCAGTTCTTC	CASSTSGGGTEQFF
.	TRBV18	.	TRBJ2-7	13	TGTGCCAGCTCACCCCCTGAGAGATCCGAGCAGTACTTC	CASSPPERSEQYF
once	TRBV2	TRBD1	TRBJ2-1	17	TGTGCCAGCAGTGAAGCTCGGAGGGGACAGGGTGTGGATGAGCAGTTCTTC	CASSEARRGQGVDEQFF
.	TRBV6-5	.	TRBJ1-6	14	TGTGCCAGCAGTTACACATGGGATAATTCACCCCTCCACTTT	CASSYTWDNSPLHF
.	TRBV7-2	TRBD1	TRBJ1-4	13	TGTGCCAGCACGACAGGGGTGGGGGAAAAACTGTTTTTT	CASTTGVGEKLFF
.	TRBV19	.	TRBJ1-4	14	TGTGCCAGTAGTATCCGTCGGATTAATGAAAAACTGTTTTTT	CASSIRRINEKLFF
.	TRBV18	.	TRBJ1-1	14	TGTGCCAGCTCACCACAGGGGATGAACACTGAAGCTTTCTTT	CASSPQGMNTEAFF
once	TRBV7-2	TRBD2	TRBJ2-3	18	TGTGCCAGCAGCTTAGCGCAAAGCGGGGGTTTAATCGGAGGTACGCAGTATTTT	CASSLAQSGGLIGGTQYF
few	TRBV10-3	TRBD2	TRBJ2-5	14	TGTGCCATCAACTCGCGGGGGGATTCCGAGACCCAGTACTTC	CAINSRGDSETQYF
.	TRBV5-1	TRBD1	TRBJ2-2	15	TGCGCCAGCAGCTTGCTGGACAGGGGGACCGGGGAGCTGTTTTTT	CASSLLDRGTGELFF
.	TRBV6-5	.	TRBJ2-7	12	TGTGCCAGCATGGGGACCTCCGACGAGCAGTACTTC	CASMGTSDEQYF
.	TRBV18	.	TRBJ1-3	20	TGTGCCAGCTCACTCATAGGGGCAGGGATGCTCCTAACCTCTGGAAACACCATATATTTT	CASSLIGAGMLLTSGNTIYF